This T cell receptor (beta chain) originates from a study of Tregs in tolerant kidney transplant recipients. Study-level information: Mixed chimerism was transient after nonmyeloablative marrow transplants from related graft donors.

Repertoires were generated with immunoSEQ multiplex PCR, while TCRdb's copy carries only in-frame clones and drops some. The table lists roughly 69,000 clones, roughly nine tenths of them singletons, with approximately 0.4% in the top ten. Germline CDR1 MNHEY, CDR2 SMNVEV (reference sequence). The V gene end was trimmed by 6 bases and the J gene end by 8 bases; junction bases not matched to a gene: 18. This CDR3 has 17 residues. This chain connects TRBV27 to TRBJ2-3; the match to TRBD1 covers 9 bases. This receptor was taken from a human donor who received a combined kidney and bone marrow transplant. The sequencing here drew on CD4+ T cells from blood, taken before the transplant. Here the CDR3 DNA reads TGTGCCAGCAGGCCCTGGGCAGGACAGGGGTATGAGGGTACGCAGTATTTT. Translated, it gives CASRPWAGQGYEGTQYF.